A single sample gave rise to the 32 T cell receptor beta chains below, sequenced in a study of glioma-infiltrating T cells after dendritic cell vaccination. Time point indicated: after dendritic cell vaccination, including at tumor progression/relapse. The table came from immunoSEQ multiplex PCR; TCRdb's copy has only in-frame clones and leaves some out. The data show about 110,000 clones, with 90% seen just once and around 2.6% held by the top ten. This sample comprised blood, obtained after dendritic cell vaccination. All receptors come from a human donor with glioblastoma.

Points on this clone: One end of the junction fails to match germline, which may point to a read error. The genes are TRBV7-7 and TRBJ2-3; 7 positions match TRBD1. In germline, CDR1 is SSHAT, CDR2 FNYEAQ (reference sequence). The CDR3 is made up of 15 amino acids. Here the CDR3 DNA reads TGTGCTAGCAGCTCGACAGGGTCTGGCACAGATACGCAGTATTTT. Encoded protein: CASSSTGSGTDTQYF.

The rearrangement links TRBV30 to TRBJ2-7; TRBD2 matches 13 bases. The CDR3 has 13 residues. Germline values: CDR1 GTSNPN, CDR2 SVGIG (reference sequence). The V and J ends lost 8 bases and 3 bases, in that order; junction bases with no gene match: 4. CDR3 in amino acids: CAGRTSGSYEQYF. Written as DNA, the CDR3 is TGTGCCGGAAGGACTAGCGGGAGCTACGAGCAGTACTTC.

The chain has TRBV27 and TRBJ2-2, with a possible D match to TRBD1 (6 bases). Trimming left V 0 bases short and J 3 bases short, with 11 bases between. This CDR3 is built from 16 residues. From germline, CDR1 is MNHEY and CDR2 SMNVEV (reference sequence). CDR3 in DNA: TGTGCCAGCAGTTTATCGGCCTGGACAGACACCGGGGAGCTGTTTTTT. Translating gives CASSLSAWTDTGELFF.

This clone came up once. For the CDR3, the DNA is TGTGCCTGGAGTCCACAGATTAATGAAAAACTGTTTTTT. It translates to CAWSPQINEKLFF. V is TRBV30 and J is TRBJ1-4; D not certain. Germline V lookup: CDR1 GTSNPN, CDR2 SVGIG (reference sequence). V shed 2 bases and J shed 4 bases, with 8 bases lying between them. The length of the CDR3 is 13 residues.

The CDR3 loop reads CASSVDPSLRGGYTF. The CDR3 bases are TGTGCCAGCAGCGTAGATCCGTCCCTCCGAGGGGGCTACACCTTC. The chain has TRBV9 and TRBJ1-2; D is unresolved. Per germline, CDR1 SGDLS and CDR2 YYNGEE. The length of the CDR3 is 15 residues. The V gene lost 0 bases and the J gene lost 8 bases, with 17 bases spanning the gap.

The rearrangement uses TRBV19 and TRBJ1-5, with TRBD1 as a possible D gene (6 bases). Trimming removed 4 bases from V and 2 bases from J, with 9 bases in between. From germline, CDR1 is LNHDA and CDR2 SQIVND (reference sequence). This CDR3 has 14 residues. The CDR3 nucleotides read TGTGCCAGTAGTAACAGGGAAGGCAATCAGCCCCAGCATTTT. Its translation is CASSNREGNQPQHF.

V and J are TRBV14 and TRBJ2-5; 9 bases map to TRBD2. With 1 base clipped from V and 0 bases from J, the junction kept 9 bases outside the gene matches. CDR3 length: 18 residues. Germline CDR1 SGHDN, CDR2 FVKESK. CDR3 amino acids: CASSQAFRRLADQETQYF. The CDR3 region has the DNA TGTGCCAGCAGCCAAGCTTTTAGGAGACTAGCGGACCAAGAGACCCAGTACTTC. The whole variable domain, remainder taken from reference TRBV14 and TRBJ2-5, is EAGVTQFPSHSVIEKGQTVTLRCDPISGHDNLYWYRRVMGKEIKFLLHFVKESKQDESGMPNNRFLAERTGGTYSTLKVQPAELEDSGVYFCASSQAFRRLADQETQYFGPGTRLLVL.

Worth noting for this clone: This CDR3 is also generated by other DNA sequences in the sample. This chain uses TRBV9 with TRBJ2-1, with no clear D. CDR3 length: 12 residues. V gave up 0 bases and J gave up 9 bases, with 7 bases separating them. CDR1 is SGDLS, CDR2 YYNGEE, per germline. The CDR3 coding sequence is TGTGCCAGCAGCGTAGAGAGAGGTGAGCAGTTCTTC. Translated: CASSVERGEQFF.

As regards this clone: One end of the junction fails to match germline, which may point to a read error. The CDR3 protein is CASSLVGGETQYF. The DNA for the CDR3 is TGTGCTAGCAGCTTAGTTGGGGGGGAGACCCAGTACTTC. V is TRBV7-7 and J is TRBJ2-5, with D perhaps TRBD2 (6 bases). The CDR3 runs to 13 residues. Germline assignment: CDR1 SSHAT and CDR2 FNYEAQ (reference sequence).

J is TRBJ1-2 and V is TRBV6-5, with D perhaps TRBD1 (6 bases). CDR1 is MNHEY, CDR2 SVGAGI, per germline. CDR3 size: 15 residues. Between the trimmed V and J ends, which lost 5 bases and 3 bases, there was a span of 16 bases. CDR3 nucleotide sequence: TGTGCCAGCAGTAAGACAGGAAGTGGGCACTATGGCTACACCTTC. It codes for CASSKTGSGHYGYTF.

The CDR3 spells CASTRLAGFTDTQYF. CDR3 nucleotide sequence: TGTGCCAGCACCAGACTAGCGGGGTTCACAGATACGCAGTATTTT. The chain recombines TRBV2 with TRBJ2-3; 11 nucleotides line up with TRBD2. CDR3 length equals 15 residues. Germline CDR1 reads SNHLY; CDR2 reads FYNNEI. Trimming took 7 bases from V and 2 from J; bases not matched to a gene: 5.

This clone has only a few counts. The rearrangement joins TRBV25-1 to TRBJ1-5, with D hard to call. CDR1 is MGHDK, CDR2 SYGVNS, per germline. This CDR3 has 14 amino acids. Between the trimmed V and J ends, which lost 6 bases and 4 bases, there was a span of 13 bases. DNA of the CDR3: TGTGCCAGCAGGGGCGCGGGTGGGAATCAGCCCCAGCATTTT. Its translation is CASRGAGGNQPQHF. Based on the CDR3 plus reference TRBV25-1 and TRBJ1-5, the full variable domain is EADIYQTPRYLVIGTGKKITLECSQTMGHDKMYWYQQDPGMELHLIHYSYGVNSTEKGDLSSESTVSRIRTEHFPLTLESARPSHTSQYLCASRGAGGNQPQHFGDGTRLSIL.

The chain carries TRBV9 and TRBJ1-1, with TRBD1 matching 8 bases. Germline trimming cut 3 bases from V and 3 bases from J; bases unmatched to any gene: 10. Per the germline V gene, CDR1 is SGDLS and CDR2 is YYNGEE. The CDR3 length is 16 residues. CDR3 in DNA: TGTGCCAGCAGCGGGAGGGACAGGCACGGAGACACTGAAGCTTTCTTT. Amino acids: CASSGRDRHGDTEAFF.

The chain combines TRBV15 with TRBJ2-3; 8 nucleotides line up with TRBD2. The CDR3 extends over 14 amino acids. CDR1 and CDR2 from the germline V gene are LNHNV and YYDKDF (reference sequence). Unmatched junction bases numbered 4, after V lost 4 bases and J lost 4 bases. CDR3 in amino acids: CATSTGGGADTQYF. In DNA form, the CDR3 reads TGTGCCACCAGCACGGGGGGGGGAGCAGATACGCAGTATTTT.

The rearrangement uses TRBV11-3 and TRBJ1-1, with a weak D call TRBD1 (6 bases). CDR3 length equals 14 residues. Germline V gene lookup returns CDR1 SGHNT and CDR2 YENEEA. With 5 bases removed from V and 1 base from J, the gap between germline ends came to 11 bases. The chain's CDR3 is CASSRDTSNTEAFF. CDR3 nucleotide sequence: TGTGCCAGCAGCCGGGACACGTCGAACACTGAAGCTTTCTTT.

The chain is built from TRBV9 and TRBJ2-1, with TRBD1 as a possible D gene (6 bases). This CDR3 comprises 15 residues. V was trimmed by 4 bases and J by 2 bases, leaving 13 bases between them. Germline-derived CDR1 and CDR2 are SGDLS and YYNGEE. As DNA, the CDR3 is TGTGCCAGCAGCTCCCAGGGGTTCACCTACAATGAGCAGTTCTTC. It translates to CASSSQGFTYNEQFF.

The CDR3 coding sequence is TGCAGCGTTGAAGAGGGTTTGTGGGACAGGGGCGGGAATGAGCAGTTCTTC. Protein: CSVEEGLWDRGGNEQFF. V and J are TRBV29-1 and TRBJ2-1, with 10 bases fitting TRBD1. From germline, CDR1 is SQVTM and CDR2 ANQGSEA. J was trimmed by 7 bases and V by 0 bases; bases with no gene match: 12. The CDR3 is 17 amino acids.

The rearrangement links TRBV9 to TRBJ2-2; TRBD2 agrees at 13 bases. This CDR3 comprises 18 residues. CDR1 and CDR2 from the germline V gene are SGDLS and YYNGEE. V lost 3 bases to trimming and J lost 0 bases; unmatched junction nucleotides: 5. The CDR3 region is CASSASLAGGPNTGELFF. The CDR3 DNA reads TGTGCCAGCAGCGCCTCACTAGCGGGGGGGCCGAACACCGGGGAGCTGTTTTTT.

This clone was observed a few times. The rearrangement joins TRBV6-1 to TRBJ1-5, with a possible D match to TRBD1 (5 bases). CDR3 size: 16 residues. Germline V gives CDR1 MNHNS, CDR2 SASEGT. The germline V and J ends were trimmed by 2 bases and 9 bases, with 20 bases remaining between them. CDR3 in amino acids: CASSERQGVLFWPQHF. Written as DNA, the CDR3 is TGTGCCAGCAGTGAAAGGCAGGGCGTCCTTTTTTGGCCCCAGCATTTT.

The chain employs TRBV27 and TRBJ1-6; D gene unclear. V was cut by 4 bases and J by 8 bases, with 18 bases left in between. Germline lookup yields CDR1 MNHEY and CDR2 SMNVEV (reference sequence). CDR3 length equals 16 residues. The CDR3 here is CASSYTSPGWDSPLHF. In nucleotides, the CDR3 is TGTGCCAGCAGTTACACTAGTCCGGGATGGGATTCACCCCTCCACTTT.

V and J are TRBV6-5 and TRBJ2-1, with D maybe TRBD2 (6 bases). This CDR3 comprises 12 residues. Trimming pared 1 base from V and 13 bases from J, leaving 11 bases between. From germline, CDR1 is MNHEY and CDR2 SVGAGI. This chain's CDR3 is CASSYFGGEQFF. CDR3 in DNA: TGTGCCAGCAGTTACTTCGGCGGGGAACAGTTCTTC.

This clone appeared once. The chain is built from TRBV7-8 and TRBJ2-1; D is possibly TRBD2 (7 bases). V dropped 9 bases and J dropped 7 bases, with 22 bases sitting between them. The CDR3 spans 15 residues. CDR1 is SGHVS and CDR2 is FQNEAQ in the germline V gene. For the CDR3, the DNA is TGTGCCAGTAACTCCGGGGGGCCTTCGATTAATGAGCAGTTCTTC. Amino acids: CASNSGGPSINEQFF.

The chain couples TRBV5-1 to TRBJ2-2; 8 bases match TRBD1. After removal of 4 bases from V and 0 bases from J, the junction contained 5 bases not matched to a gene. CDR1 is SGHRS, CDR2 YFSETQ, per germline. The CDR3 loop spans 16 amino acids. The CDR3 loop reads CASSPPGQANTGELFF. CDR3 DNA: TGCGCCAGCAGCCCGCCGGGACAGGCGAACACCGGGGAGCTGTTTTTT.

This clone was found once. The V and J genes are TRBV19 and TRBJ2-7, with D unresolved. Looked up from germline, CDR1 is LNHDA and CDR2 is SQIVND (reference sequence). CDR3 size: 13 residues. Trimming stripped 10 bases from V and 4 bases from J, with 17 bases between. The chain's CDR3 is CAKATRQNYEQYF. In nucleotides, the CDR3 is TGTGCCAAAGCAACACGACAAAATTACGAGCAGTACTTC.

The rearrangement links TRBV27 to TRBJ2-3; 8 bases map to TRBD1. J lost 2 bases, V lost 6 bases, and 7 bases had no gene match. CDR3 length: 15 residues. CDR1 and CDR2 (germline): MNHEY, SMNVEV (reference sequence). CDR3 sequence: CASRNRGAFTDTQYF. The CDR3 DNA reads TGTGCCAGCAGGAACAGGGGGGCTTTCACAGATACGCAGTATTTT.

This chain joins TRBV5-6 and TRBJ1-3; 7 bases agree with TRBD1. Trimming removed 4 bases from V and 4 bases from J; junction bases left unmatched: 5. Germline-derived CDR1 and CDR2 are SGHDT and YYEEEE. CDR3 length: 14 residues. CDR3 residues: CASSPPDRGNTIYF. As DNA, the CDR3 is TGTGCCAGCAGCCCCCCGGACAGGGGAAACACCATATATTTT.

The V and J genes are TRBV6-1 and TRBJ1-1, with TRBD1 matching over 7 bases. This CDR3 contains 14 residues. Trimming at V came to 1 base and at J to 1 base, leaving 0 bases not matched to a gene. CDR1 and CDR2 (germline): MNHNS, SASEGT. In DNA form, the CDR3 reads TGTGCCAGCAGTGAAGACAGGGGGAACACTGAAGCTTTCTTT. Its protein is CASSEDRGNTEAFF.

This chain joins TRBV6-1 and TRBJ2-5; 7 bases fit TRBD2. Germline V gene sequence: CDR1 MNHNS, CDR2 SASEGT. With 6 bases clipped from V and 5 bases from J, the junction kept 9 bases outside the gene matches. The CDR3 runs 14 residues. CDR3 coding DNA: TGTGCCAGCAGCGTGTTTCAGGGAGGGGAGACCCAGTACTTC. Protein product: CASSVFQGGETQYF.

This clone was detected once. This chain connects TRBV10-1 to TRBJ2-7; 12 nucleotides align to TRBD2. J was trimmed by 3 bases and V by 5 bases; bases with no gene match: 8. The CDR3 runs to 16 residues. Germline CDR1 reads WNHNN; CDR2 reads SYGVQD (reference sequence). In DNA form, the CDR3 reads TGCGCCAGCAGTTCCCGGACTAGCGGGGTGAACTACGAGCAGTACTTC. Residues: CASSSRTSGVNYEQYF.

This clone showed up just once. The J gene is TRBJ2-3, the V gene TRBV29-1, with 9 positions matching TRBD1. J was trimmed by 0 bases and V by 5 bases; bases with no gene match: 3. Germline assignment: CDR1 SQVTM and CDR2 ANQGSEA. The CDR3 consists of 14 residues. The CDR3 nucleotides read TGCAGCGTTCCGGACAGGGGAAGCACAGATACGCAGTATTTT. Protein: CSVPDRGSTDTQYF.

The chain employs TRBV7-3 and TRBJ1-1; D unclear. The germline gives CDR1 SGHTA, CDR2 FQGTGA. Trimming removed 1 base from V and 3 bases from J, with 12 bases in between. This CDR3 has 15 residues. This chain's CDR3 is CASSLSLGDDTEAFF. Written as DNA, the CDR3 is TGTGCCAGCAGCTTAAGCCTCGGAGACGACACTGAAGCTTTCTTT.

This chain links TRBV28 with TRBJ2-7; 7 bases agree with TRBD2. The CDR3 consists of 14 residues. V lost 3 bases, J lost 2 bases, and 4 bases stayed unmatched. Germline loops: CDR1 MDHEN, CDR2 SYDVKM. CDR3 amino acids: CASSFPGRPYEQYF. The CDR3 DNA reads TGTGCCAGCAGTTTTCCCGGGAGGCCCTACGAGCAGTACTTC.